Listed below are T cell receptor beta chains from one sample, sequenced in a study of blood T cell repertoires in COVID-19. Profiling relied on immunoSEQ multiplex PCR, and the TCRdb table lists in-frame clones only, not all of them. The sample contains over 50,000 clones, 84% of which appear only once. Material for sequencing was peripheral blood. The source of these receptors is a middle-aged man with acute or convalescent COVID-19. Each CDR3 is given with its conserved first and last residue. A D gene is named only where the DNA matches it firmly. The listing skips clone size in some rows; elsewhere it reads once, few, many or a size class.

abundance	v_gene	j_gene	d_gene	CDR3nt	CDR3aa
-	TRBV25-1	TRBJ1-6	-	TGTGCCAGCAGTGAAGGCGGATCCTCCTATAATTCACCCCTCCACTTT	CASSEGGSSYNSPLHF
-	TRBV4-1	TRBJ2-2	-	TGCGCCAGCAGTCAACCGTTGAACACCGGGGAGCTGTTTTTT	CASSQPLNTGELFF
-	TRBV4-1	TRBJ2-1	TRBD2	TGCGCCAGCAGCCAAGCGGCGAGCGGGAGCCCTTTGGATGAGCAGTTCTTC	CASSQAASGSPLDEQFF
-	TRBV4-1	TRBJ1-1	TRBD1	TGCGCCAGCAGCCAAGATCGTAACAGGGGAATCAAGAACACTGAAGCTTTCTTT	CASSQDRNRGIKNTEAFF
-	TRBV30	TRBJ1-4	-	TGTGCCTGGAGTGTAAACTTTCAACTGTTTTTT	CAWSVNFQLFF
-	TRBV7-6	TRBJ2-6	TRBD2	TGTGCCAGCAGCCATCCAGGAGCCGGGGAGGGGTCTGGGGCCAACGTCCTGACTTTC	CASSHPGAGEGSGANVLTF
once	TRBV5-1	TRBJ2-5	TRBD1	TGCGCCAGCAGCTGGACAGGGGGCACTAAAGAGACCCAGTACTTC	CASSWTGGTKETQYF
-	TRBV27	TRBJ2-7	TRBD1	TGTGCCAGCAGTTTGTTTGGACAGGGGGCGAACGAGCAGTACTTC	CASSLFGQGANEQYF
-	TRBV3-1/TRBV3-2	TRBJ2-1	-	TGTGCCAGCAGCCAAGACGCGGGGGCTTACAATGAGCAGTTCTTC	CASSQDAGAYNEQFF
-	TRBV6-5	TRBJ2-5	-	TGTGCCAGCAGGCTCCGACAGAGCAGGGAGACCCAGTACTTC	CASRLRQSRETQYF
-	TRBV9	TRBJ2-3	-	TGTGCCAGCAGCGTCTGGGGGCAAGATACGCAGTATTTT	CASSVWGQDTQYF
-	TRBV11-2	TRBJ1-6	TRBD1	TGTGCCAGCAGCAACGGACAGGGGAGTAGGTCCTATAATTCACCCCTCCACTTT	CASSNGQGSRSYNSPLHF
-	TRBV11-2	TRBJ1-5	-	TGTGCCAGCAGCTTAGCAGGTTCCCAGCCCCAGCATTTT	CASSLAGSQPQHF
-	TRBV5-8	TRBJ2-1	TRBD2	TGTGCCAGCAGCTTGGATCTAGCGGGAGATTATTACAATGAGCAGTTCTTC	CASSLDLAGDYYNEQFF
-	TRBV6-5	TRBJ1-1	-	TGTGCCAGCAGTTACCAACAGGGTCACATGAACACTGAAGCTTTCTTT	CASSYQQGHMNTEAFF
-	TRBV20-1	TRBJ2-7	TRBD1	TGCAGTGCTAGTACCCAGGGGGCTCAATACGAGCAGTACTTC	CSASTQGAQYEQYF
-	TRBV3-1/TRBV3-2	TRBJ1-2	TRBD1	TGTGCCAGCAGCCCCCCCCCAGGGGGTGACTATGGCTACACCTTC	CASSPPPGGDYGYTF
-	TRBV2	TRBJ1-4	-	TGTGCCAGCAGTCCGACAGGTCGCGAAAAACTGTTTTTT	CASSPTGREKLFF
-	TRBV10-1	TRBJ1-6	TRBD1	TGCGCCAGCAGGGGACAGGGGGATTCACCCCTCCACTTT	CASRGQGDSPLHF
-	TRBV6-5	TRBJ2-1	TRBD2	TGTGCCAGCAGTTACTCCCCGAACCGACTAGCGGGAGGGCTGTTCTTC	CASSYSPNRLAGGLFF
once	TRBV5-1	TRBJ1-5	-	TGCGCCAGCGGAGTTCGTCCTAGCAATCAGCCCCAGCATTTT	CASGVRPSNQPQHF
-	TRBV5-4	TRBJ2-1	-	TGTGCCAGCAGCTTGGGGCTAGCCCCCGGAGGTGAGCAGTTCTTC	CASSLGLAPGGEQFF
-	TRBV9	TRBJ2-3	-	TGTGCCAGCAGCGTCCACGGGGGGCAAGATACGCAGTATTTT	CASSVHGGQDTQYF
-	TRBV21-1	TRBJ2-3	-	TGTGCCAGCAGCAAAGTACGCGGTCTACACTTAATCGGCACAGATACGCAGTATTTT	CASSKVRGLHLIGTDTQYF
-	TRBV11-3	TRBJ2-7	TRBD1	TGTGCCGGCAGCCGTGGACAGGGGGCGATCGAGCAGTACTTC	CAGSRGQGAIEQYF
-	TRBV9	TRBJ1-3	TRBD1	TGTGCCAGCAGCCGTAGCAGGGGGGGAAACACCATATATTTT	CASSRSRGGNTIYF
few	TRBV10-3	TRBJ1-3	-	TGTGCCATCAGTGGAAGGGGGAACACCATATATTTT	CAISGRGNTIYF
-	TRBV24-1	TRBJ2-3	-	TGTGCCACCAAGGACCCCCAGGGACTCACAGATACGCAGTATTTT	CATKDPQGLTDTQYF
-	TRBV9	TRBJ2-1	-	TGTGCCAGCAGCGTAGCTTCCCTAGACAATGAGCAGTTCTTC	CASSVASLDNEQFF
-	TRBV15	TRBJ2-5	TRBD1	TGTGCCACCAGCAACAGGGGAAGGCAAGAGACCCAGTACTTC	CATSNRGRQETQYF
-	TRBV12-3/TRBV12-4	TRBJ1-5	-	TGTGCCAGCAGAAACAGGGATAATCAGCCCCAGCATTTT	CASRNRDNQPQHF
-	TRBV9	TRBJ1-3	-	TGTGCCAGCAGCGTAGCTCGTTACAGCTCTGGAAACACCATATATTTT	CASSVARYSSGNTIYF
few	TRBV11-2	TRBJ2-1	TRBD2	TGTGCCAGCAGTCCGGGACTAGACACTGAGCAGTTCTTC	CASSPGLDTEQFF
few	TRBV10-1	TRBJ1-1	TRBD1	TGCGCCAGCAGTGAGTTTAGGGGGCGCGGCACTGAAGCTTTCTTT	CASSEFRGRGTEAFF
once	TRBV5-8	TRBJ2-6	-	TGTGCCAGCAGCTTGGGGTACGGTTACTCTGGGGCCAACGTCCTGACTTTC	CASSLGYGYSGANVLTF
-	TRBV14	TRBJ2-7	-	TGTGCCAGCAGCCAAGATAGTTTGGGGGGAGGCCTCTACTACGAGCAGTACTTC	CASSQDSLGGGLYYEQYF
-	TRBV5-4	TRBJ1-1	-	TGTGCCGCCCGGGGTCGAGACACTGAAGCTTTCTTT	CAARGRDTEAFF
-	TRBV5-1	TRBJ1-1	TRBD1	TGCGCCAGCAGCTCGGGGACAGGGGAATTCGGGATGACTGAAGCTTTCTTT	CASSSGTGEFGMTEAFF
-	TRBV19	TRBJ2-7	-	TGTGCCAGTAGTTTGGGGGGTGAGCAGTACTTC	CASSLGGEQYF
-	TRBV7-9	TRBJ1-1	-	TGTGCCAGCAGCTGGGAAGGGGCAGTTGAAGCTTTCTTT	CASSWEGAVEAFF
-	TRBV15	TRBJ1-1	-	TGTGCCACCAGCAGAGGAAGGGGGAACACTGAAGCTTTCTTT	CATSRGRGNTEAFF